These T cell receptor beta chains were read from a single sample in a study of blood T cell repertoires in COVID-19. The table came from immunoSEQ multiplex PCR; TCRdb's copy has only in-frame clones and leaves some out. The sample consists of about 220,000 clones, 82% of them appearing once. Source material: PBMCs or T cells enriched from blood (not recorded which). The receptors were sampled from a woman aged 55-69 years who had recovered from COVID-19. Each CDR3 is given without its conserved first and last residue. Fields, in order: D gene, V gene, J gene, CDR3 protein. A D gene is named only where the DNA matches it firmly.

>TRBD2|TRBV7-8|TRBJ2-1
ASSSPTGEGSYNEQF
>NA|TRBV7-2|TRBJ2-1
ASSLTTGYNEQF
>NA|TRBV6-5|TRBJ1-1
ASRLGGNTEAF
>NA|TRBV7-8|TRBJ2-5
ASSQQTQAETQY
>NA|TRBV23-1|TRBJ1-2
ASIRTALGGYT
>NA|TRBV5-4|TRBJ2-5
ASSLARRGETQY
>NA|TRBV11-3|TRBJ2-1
ASSSRTTGPAEQF
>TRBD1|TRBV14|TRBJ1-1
ATQGVLGTEAF
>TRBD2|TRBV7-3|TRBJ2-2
ASSPRGGRTGELF
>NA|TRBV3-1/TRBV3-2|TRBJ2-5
ASSQDLVGQAQETQY
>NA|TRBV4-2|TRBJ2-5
ASSQEARETQY
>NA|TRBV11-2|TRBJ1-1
ASSLVGANMNTEAF
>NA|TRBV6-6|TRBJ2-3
ASSFAGQPDTQY
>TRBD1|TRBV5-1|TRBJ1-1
ASSSRDREWAF
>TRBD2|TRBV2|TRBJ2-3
ASSELLAGGLDTQY
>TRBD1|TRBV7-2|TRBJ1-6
ASSSGQGTNSPLH
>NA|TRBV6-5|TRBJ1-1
ASTPVNTEAF
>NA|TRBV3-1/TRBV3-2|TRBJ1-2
ASSQADSGYT
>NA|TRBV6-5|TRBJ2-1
ASSYGGGTTYEQF
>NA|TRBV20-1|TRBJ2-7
SARTSGEQY
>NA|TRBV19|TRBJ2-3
ASHGVGDTQY
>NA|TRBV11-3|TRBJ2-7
ASSYSFPLGRVSEQY
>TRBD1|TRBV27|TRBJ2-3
ASRDPGTGGTDTQY
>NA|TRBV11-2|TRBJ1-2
ASSLQGFYGYT
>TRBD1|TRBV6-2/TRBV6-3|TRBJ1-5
ASSYAGGHQPQH
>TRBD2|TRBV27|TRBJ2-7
ASRTSGSNEQY